The 14 T cell receptor beta chains below were found in one sample sequenced in a study of Graves' ophthalmopathy and Graves' hyperthyroidism. Amplification from RNA transcripts yielded the TCR beta CDR3 regions. HTBI-primed RT-PCR formed the first round, and a multiplex PCR formed the second. TCRdb called the multiplex PCR reads again in MiXCR, with one record for every CDR3 protein. In the table there are hundreds of thousands of distinct CDR3 sequences, roughly 15% of which are singletons. The sequenced material came from peripheral blood. All receptors derive from a woman under 30 with stable Graves' hyperthyroidism.

The gene calls are TRBV19 and TRBJ2-5, with TRBD2 matching over 12 bases. The CDR3 extends over 16 amino acids. Trimming removed 4 bases from V and 3 bases from J; junction bases left unmatched: 6. Per the germline V gene, CDR1 is LNHDA and CDR2 is SQIVND (reference sequence). The CDR3 loop reads CASSTLAGGGKETQYF. The CDR3 coding sequence is TGTGCCAGTAGTACCCTAGCGGGGGGGGGCAAAGAGACCCAGTACTTC.

In its sample, this clonotype was seen many times. The chain uses TRBV11-1 and TRBJ2-4; 7 positions agree with TRBD1. CDR3 length: 13 amino acids. J gave up 7 bases and V 4 bases, and 4 bases lay outside the gene matches. From germline, CDR1 is SGHAT and CDR2 FQDESV (reference sequence). In DNA form, the CDR3 reads TGTGCCAGCAGCTCCCGACAGGGTAACATTCAGTACTTC. Translation gives CASSSRQGNIQYF.

In this sample, this clonotype turned up many times. The chain recombines TRBV24-1 with TRBJ1-5; D possibly corresponds to TRBD1 (6 bases). The V and J ends lost 7 bases and 1 base respectively, with 16 bases between them. The CDR3 runs 16 residues. Germline V CDR1 and CDR2: KGHDR, SFDVKD. The CDR3: CATSPGTLGSNQPQHF. DNA for the CDR3: TGTGCCACCAGCCCCGGGACACTTGGGAGCAATCAGCCCCAGCATTTT.

As regards this clonotype: One end of the junction does not line up with germline, which may come from a read error. The chain recombines TRBV28 with TRBJ1-5; D perhaps matches TRBD1 (6 bases). Germline assignment: CDR1 MDHEN and CDR2 SYDVKM. The CDR3 is 15 residues long. CDR3 region: CASRRDILDHQPQHF. DNA for the CDR3: TGTGCCAGCAGAAGGGACATACTAGATCATCAGCCTCAGCATTTT.

This chain links TRBV19 with TRBJ2-6; D is ambiguous. The length of the CDR3 is 16 residues. Looked up from germline, CDR1 is LNHDA and CDR2 is SQIVND (reference sequence). V was clipped by 1 base and J by 2 bases, with 9 bases between them. The CDR3 DNA follows: TGTGCCAGTAGTATAGGGGGATGGCCTGGGGCCAACGTCCTGACTTTC. Translation: CASSIGGWPGANVLTF.

Ten or more counts support this clonotype. The V and J genes are TRBV11-2 and TRBJ2-2, with 9 bases aligning to TRBD1. There are 17 residues in the CDR3. The J segment lost 2 bases and the V segment lost 5 bases, leaving 9 bases of the junction unmatched. Germline CDR1 and CDR2: SGHAT and FQNNGV. CDR3 loop: CASSPWGQGKNTGELFF. The CDR3 DNA reads as TGTGCCAGCAGCCCCTGGGGACAGGGAAAAAACACCGGGGAGCTGTTTTTT. Complete variable domain (other parts from reference TRBV11-2 and TRBJ2-2): EAGVAQSPRYKIIEKRQSVAFWCNPISGHATLYWYQQILGQGPKLLIQFQNNGVVDDSQLPKDRFSAERLKGVDSTLKIQPAKLEDSAVYLCASSPWGQGKNTGELFFGEGSRLTVL.

This clonotype was detected a few times. The rearrangement uses TRBV11-2 and TRBJ2-2; 10 bases are a match to TRBD2. CDR3 size: 16 residues. V shed 4 bases and J 4 bases; nucleotides not matched to a gene: 6. From germline, CDR1 is SGHAT and CDR2 FQNNGV. For the CDR3, the DNA is TGTGCCAGCAGCTGGGCAGCGGGGGGGCTCACCGGGGAGCTGTTTTTT. The encoded protein is CASSWAAGGLTGELFF. Combining the CDR3 with reference TRBV11-2 and TRBJ2-2 gives the whole variable domain EAGVAQSPRYKIIEKRQSVAFWCNPISGHATLYWYQQILGQGPKLLIQFQNNGVVDDSQLPKDRFSAERLKGVDSTLKIQPAKLEDSAVYLCASSWAAGGLTGELFFGEGSRLTVL.

This clonotype was detected many times. The CDR3 is CSAPLMGGGGELFF. The DNA for the CDR3 is TGCAGTGCTCCCCTTATGGGTGGGGGCGGGGAGCTGTTTTTT. The chain combines TRBV20-1 with TRBJ2-2; either TRBD1 or TRBD2 may supply D (5 bases each). The CDR3 has 14 residues. V was pared by 5 bases and J by 7 bases, with 17 bases between. Germline V lookup: CDR1 DFQATT, CDR2 SNEGSKA (reference sequence).

This clonotype appeared a few times. J is TRBJ1-3 and V is TRBV13; TRBD1 might be the D (5 bases). The CDR3 loop spans 15 amino acids. Trimming took off 5 bases at V and 0 bases at J, with 11 bases between the two ends. CDR1 is PRHDT and CDR2 is FYEKMQ in the germline V gene (reference sequence). The CDR3 DNA sequence: TGTGCCAGCAGCGCGGGACGTAGCTCTGGAAACACCATATATTTT. Translation gives CASSAGRSSGNTIYF.

In this sample, this clonotype turned up many times. This chain joins TRBV19 and TRBJ1-1; 7 bases fit TRBD1. Trimming at V came to 6 bases and at J to 1 base, leaving 5 bases not matched to a gene. CDR3 length equals 14 residues. Per germline, CDR1 LNHDA and CDR2 SQIVND (reference sequence). In nucleotides, the CDR3 is TGTGCCAGTAGCAAGGACAGGAGGAACACTGAAGCTTTCTTT. Its protein product is CASSKDRRNTEAFF. Full variable domain (missing parts from reference TRBV19 and TRBJ1-1): DGGITQSPKYLFRKEGQNVTLSCEQNLNHDAMYWYRQDPGQGLRLIYYSQIVNDFQKGDIAEGYSVSREKKESFPLTVTSAQKNPTAFYLCASSKDRRNTEAFFGQGTRLTVV.

This clonotype was seen at least ten times. This sequence joins TRBV20-1 and TRBJ1-5; TRBD1 matches 9 bases. CDR3 length: 15 residues. After removal of 3 bases from V and 7 bases from J, the junction contained 10 bases not matched to a gene. Germline V gene sequence: CDR1 DFQATT, CDR2 SNEGSKA (reference sequence). CDR3 sequence (DNA): TGCAGTGCTAGTAGGGGACAGGGCCCCAGGCAGCCCCAGCATTTT. Its protein is CSASRGQGPRQPQHF.

This clonotype was observed many times. The rearrangement links TRBV7-2 to TRBJ2-5; maybe TRBD1 (5 bases). Per germline, CDR1 SGHTA and CDR2 FQGNSA. Trimming pared 6 bases from V and 1 base from J, leaving 9 bases between. The CDR3 has 13 residues. The CDR3 here is CASSWTPQETQYF. CDR3 nucleotide sequence: TGTGCCAGCAGTTGGACACCCCAAGAGACCCAGTACTTC. The full variable domain, with the rest looked up from reference TRBV7-2 and TRBJ2-5, is GAGVSQSPSNKVTEKGKDVELRCDPISGHTALYWYRQSLGQGLEFLIYFQGNSAPDKSGLPSDRFSAERTGGSVSTLTIQRTQQEDSAVYLCASSWTPQETQYFGPGTRLLVL.

This chain joins TRBV6-1 and TRBJ1-5; the D is unclear. Per the germline V gene, CDR1 is MNHNS and CDR2 is SASEGT. V gave up 5 bases and J gave up 7 bases, with 12 bases separating them. CDR3 length equals 13 residues. The CDR3 region is CASSPIGVQPQHF. The DNA of the CDR3 is TGTGCCAGCAGTCCCATTGGGGTGCAGCCCCAGCATTTT.

This clonotype was seen repeatedly, ten times or more. The rearrangement uses TRBV4-1 and TRBJ1-2, with 8 bases fitting TRBD1. The germline gives CDR1 MGHRA, CDR2 YSYEKL. CDR3 length: 14 amino acids. V shed 0 bases, J shed 5 bases, and the junction held 2 bases outside the gene matches. CDR3 amino acids: CASSQEGQAYGYTF. As DNA, the CDR3 is TGCGCCAGCAGCCAAGAGGGACAGGCGTATGGCTACACCTTC.